This paragraph reports one T cell receptor (beta chain). Its antigen is undetermined. The data derive from a study of T cell repertoires in cytomegalovirus infection. General study results and limits: The ex vivo response was dominated by HLA-C-restricted CMV-specific TCR beta clonotypes.

Per the germline V gene, CDR1 is MNHEY and CDR2 is SVGAGI. This CDR3 region has 14 residues. The trim removed 5 bases at V and 6 bases at J, leaving 9 bases unmatched. TCRdb ran MiXCR on the reads and lists one entry per CDR3 protein. The sample lists about 740,000 distinct CDR3 sequences; 35% were seen once. The V gene is TRBV6-5, the J gene TRBJ1-2; 7 bases are a match to TRBD1. The origin of this receptor is a human donor in good health (CMV status not recorded). Some clones in this sample may be carry-over from other donors' samples. The sample taken for sequencing was PBMCs. The CDR3, as DNA: TGTGCCAGCAGTGCAGCAGGGGGGCCCGATGGCTACACCTTC. It is translated as CASSAAGGPDGYTF.